This T cell receptor beta chain comes out of a study of T cells after yellow fever vaccination. Study outcomes and limitations: Although most clonotypes did not, a small share appeared in both CD4 and CD8 compartments. Booster samples showed a return of most primary-vaccination clones (roughly 96% CD4, 70% to 90% CD8). Contamination by abundant bulk-population clonotypes could be present in FACS-sorted repertoires.

Germline CDR1 and CDR2: MDHEN and SYDVKM. The CDR3 spans 13 residues. V was pared by 4 bases and J by 2 bases, with 7 bases between. TCRdb re-called the 5' RACE reads with MiXCR, one entry per CDR3 protein. This sample has just under 85,000 distinct CDR3 sequences, with 10% to 15% found just once. This clonotype was picked up a small number of times. The rearrangement links TRBV28 to TRBJ2-3, with D possibly being TRBD1 (5 bases). Material: CD8+ T cells not binding an NS4B(214-222) dextramer, sorted from PBMCs, obtained about 21 days after the first yellow fever vaccination. The receptor's source is a man aged 18 to 29 who received the YFV17D yellow fever vaccine. This chain's CDR3 is CASSSGFTDTQYF. CDR3 nucleotides: TGTGCCAGCAGTTCAGGGTTCACAGATACGCAGTATTTT.